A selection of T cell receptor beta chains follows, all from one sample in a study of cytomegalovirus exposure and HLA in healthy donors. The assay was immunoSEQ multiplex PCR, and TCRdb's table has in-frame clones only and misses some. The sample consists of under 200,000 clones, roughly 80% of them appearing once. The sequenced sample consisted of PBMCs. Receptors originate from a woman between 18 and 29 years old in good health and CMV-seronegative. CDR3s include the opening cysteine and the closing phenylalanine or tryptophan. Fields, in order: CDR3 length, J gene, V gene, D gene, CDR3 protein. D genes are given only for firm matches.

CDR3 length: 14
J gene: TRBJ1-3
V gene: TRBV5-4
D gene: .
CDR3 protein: CASSLQVSGNTIYF

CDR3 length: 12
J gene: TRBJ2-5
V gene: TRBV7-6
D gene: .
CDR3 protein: CASQGVEETQYF

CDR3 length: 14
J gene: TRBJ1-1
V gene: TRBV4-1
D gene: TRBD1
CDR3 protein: CASSPWTGSTEAFF

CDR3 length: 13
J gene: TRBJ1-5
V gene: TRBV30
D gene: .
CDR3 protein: CAWNEGGNQPQHF

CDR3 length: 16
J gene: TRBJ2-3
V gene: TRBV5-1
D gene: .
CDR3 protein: CASSSPTGSLQDTQYF

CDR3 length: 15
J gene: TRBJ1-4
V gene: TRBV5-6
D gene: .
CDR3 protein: CASSAPGQTNEKLFF

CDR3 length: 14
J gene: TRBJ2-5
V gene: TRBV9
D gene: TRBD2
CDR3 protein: CASSGGGIVETQYF

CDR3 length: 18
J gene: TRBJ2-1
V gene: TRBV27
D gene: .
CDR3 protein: CASSLQSPTSISYNEQFF

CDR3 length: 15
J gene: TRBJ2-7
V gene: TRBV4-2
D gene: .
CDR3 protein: CASSQLSGIAAEQYF

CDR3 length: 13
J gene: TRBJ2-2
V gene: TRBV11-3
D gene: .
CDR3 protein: CASTSGGSGELFF

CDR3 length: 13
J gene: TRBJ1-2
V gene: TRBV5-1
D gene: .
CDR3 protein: CASSLGENYGYTF

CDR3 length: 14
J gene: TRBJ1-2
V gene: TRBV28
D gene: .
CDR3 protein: CASSLGHINYGYTF

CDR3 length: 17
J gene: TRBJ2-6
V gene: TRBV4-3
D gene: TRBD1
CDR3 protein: CASSHVSGGPGANVLTF

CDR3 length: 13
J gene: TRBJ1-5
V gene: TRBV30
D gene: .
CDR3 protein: CTFQGLRNQPQHF

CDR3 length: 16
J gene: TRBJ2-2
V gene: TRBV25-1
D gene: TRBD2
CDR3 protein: CASSELSGTDTGELFF

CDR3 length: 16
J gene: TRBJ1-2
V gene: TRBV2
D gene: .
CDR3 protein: CASSESAPSAGYGYTF

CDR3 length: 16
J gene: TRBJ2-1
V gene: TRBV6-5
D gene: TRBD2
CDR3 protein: CASSYTGTSGNNEQFF

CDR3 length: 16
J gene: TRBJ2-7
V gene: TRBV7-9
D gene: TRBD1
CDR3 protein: CSSSPSRAGGVHEQYF

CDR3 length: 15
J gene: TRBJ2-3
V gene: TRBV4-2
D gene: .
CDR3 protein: CASSRDTLKADTQYF

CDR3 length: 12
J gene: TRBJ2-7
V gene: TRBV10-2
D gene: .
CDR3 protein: CASGTLPYEQYF

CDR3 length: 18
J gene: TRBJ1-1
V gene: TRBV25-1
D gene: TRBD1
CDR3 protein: CASSEGNRGRPKNTEAFF

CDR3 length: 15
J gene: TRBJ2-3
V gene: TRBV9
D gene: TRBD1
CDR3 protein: CASSLGQGDADTQYF

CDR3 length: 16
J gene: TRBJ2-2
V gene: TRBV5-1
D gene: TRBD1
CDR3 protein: CASSLGQGNVGGELFF

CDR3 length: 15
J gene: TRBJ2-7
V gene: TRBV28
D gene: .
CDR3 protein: CASIPPRVGSYEQYF

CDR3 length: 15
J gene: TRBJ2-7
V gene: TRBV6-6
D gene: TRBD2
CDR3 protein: CASSYSTSGRGEQYF

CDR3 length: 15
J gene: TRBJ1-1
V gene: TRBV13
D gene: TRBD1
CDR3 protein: CASSLTGAGNTEAFF

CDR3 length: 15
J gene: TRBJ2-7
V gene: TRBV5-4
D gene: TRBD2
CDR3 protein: CASSMGLAAPYEQYF

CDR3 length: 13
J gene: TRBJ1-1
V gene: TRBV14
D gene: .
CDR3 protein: CASAPPERTEAFF

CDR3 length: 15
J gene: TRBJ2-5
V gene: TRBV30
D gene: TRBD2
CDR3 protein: CAWSVRGPRGETQYF

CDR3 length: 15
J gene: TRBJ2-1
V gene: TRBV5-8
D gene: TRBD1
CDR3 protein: CASSLGTGFADEQFF

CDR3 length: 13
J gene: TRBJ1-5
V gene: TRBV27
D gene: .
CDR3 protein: CASRGGVNQPQHF

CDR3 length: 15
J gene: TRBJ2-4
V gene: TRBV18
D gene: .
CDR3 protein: CASSPPQGAKNIQYF

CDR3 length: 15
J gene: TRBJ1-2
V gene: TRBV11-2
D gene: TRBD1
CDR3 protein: CASSLYVGQGVGYTF

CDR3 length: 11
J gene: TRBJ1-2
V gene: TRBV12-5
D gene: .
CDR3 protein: CASGLNVAGTF

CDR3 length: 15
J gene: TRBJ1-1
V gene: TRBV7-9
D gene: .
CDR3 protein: CASSYHEKGTTEAFF

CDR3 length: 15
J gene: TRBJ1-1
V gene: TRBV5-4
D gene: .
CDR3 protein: CASSHGLFPVTEAFF

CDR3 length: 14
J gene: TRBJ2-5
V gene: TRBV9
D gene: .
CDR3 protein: CASSTRQGGETQYF

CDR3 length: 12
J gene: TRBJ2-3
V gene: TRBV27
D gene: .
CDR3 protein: CASTQSTDTQYF

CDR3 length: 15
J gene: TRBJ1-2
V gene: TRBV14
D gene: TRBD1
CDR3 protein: CASSGEDRGGYGYTF

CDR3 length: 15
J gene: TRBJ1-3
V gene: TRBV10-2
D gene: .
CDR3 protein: CASSDGGVPGNTIYF

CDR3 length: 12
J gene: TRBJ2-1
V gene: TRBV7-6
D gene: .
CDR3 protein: CASSGPSNEQFF

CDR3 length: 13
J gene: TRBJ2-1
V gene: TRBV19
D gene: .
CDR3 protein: CASGAGSLNEQFF

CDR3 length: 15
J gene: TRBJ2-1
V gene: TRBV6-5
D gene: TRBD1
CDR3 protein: CASSLTGVTYNEQFF

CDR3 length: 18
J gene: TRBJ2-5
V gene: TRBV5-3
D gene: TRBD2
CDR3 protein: CARSLGSGRGRGVWTQYF

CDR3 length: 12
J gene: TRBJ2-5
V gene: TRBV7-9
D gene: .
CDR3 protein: CASSLQQETQYF

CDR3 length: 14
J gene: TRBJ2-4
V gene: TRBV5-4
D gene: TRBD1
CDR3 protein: CASSGQGETNIQYF

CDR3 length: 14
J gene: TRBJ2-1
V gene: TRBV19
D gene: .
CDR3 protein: CASSVSGGGDEQFF